This T cell receptor beta chain was documented in a study of shared clonotypes between healthy human individuals. Study background: The cohort had two women and three men, ages 18 to 49. General study results and limits: Approximately 5% of naive CD4 clonotypes were shared across a few donors. Some clonotypes were shared by all four sorted-subset donors, while others were not shared. The non-shared ones had lower generation probabilities than the shared ones. Richness estimates generally favored naive over memory subsets.

Regarding this clone: Its target is unknown.

TCRdb's table, derived via immunoSEQ multiplex PCR, lists solely in-frame clones and lacks some. The data hold some 1.5 million clones, with 95% to 99% observed a single time. Sequencing was performed on naive CD4+ T cells sorted from blood. Subset indicated: CD45RA+ positively selected. The source of this sequence is a man between 25 and 39 years old in good health.

This CDR3 is CASSPGGWLNTEAFF. The CDR3 nucleotides are TGTGCCAGCAGTCCCGGGGGGTGGTTGAACACTGAAGCTTTCTTT. This sequence joins TRBV28 and TRBJ1-1, with D tentatively TRBD1 (5 bases). The germline gives CDR1 MDHEN, CDR2 SYDVKM. There are 15 residues in the CDR3. The germline V and J ends were trimmed by 5 bases and 0 bases, with 13 bases remaining between them.